This entry lists 7 T cell receptor beta chains sequenced from one sample in a study of T-cell memory formation after mild COVID-19. TCRdb fed the 5' RACE reads into MiXCR, producing one record per CDR3 protein. The repertoire includes 470,000 or so distinct CDR3 sequences, 15% to 20% of them detected once, and roughly an eighth sits in the top ten. Sequenced input: PBMCs or a T cell subset sorted from them (not recorded which). These receptors were collected from an adult woman who had mild COVID-19 (a few samples of this study predate the infection). Cell type and time point are not known.

V and J are TRBV20-1 and TRBJ2-3; possible D gene TRBD1, 6 bases. The CDR3 sequence is 15 residues long. Germline CDR1 DFQATT, CDR2 SNEGSKA (reference sequence). Trimming took off 6 bases at V and 6 bases at J, with 22 bases between the two ends. The CDR3 DNA sequence: TGCAGTGCGCCCGGACGCACGGGGACACGTGATACGCAGTATTTT. It translates to CSAPGRTGTRDTQYF.

This sequence joins TRBV20-1 and TRBJ2-7; TRBD2 agrees at 14 bases. The CDR3 is 19 amino acids. Germline loops: CDR1 DFQATT, CDR2 SNEGSKA (reference sequence). With V trimmed by 0 bases and J by 4 bases, 14 bases remained unmatched. DNA of the CDR3: TGCAGTGCTAGAGAGCCCCTTGGACTAGCGGGAGGACGGGTGTACGAGCAGTACTTC. Its translation: CSAREPLGLAGGRVYEQYF.

V usage is TRBV20-1 and J usage is TRBJ1-2, with D possibly TRBD1 on 5 matching bases. The CDR3 is 17 residues long. Germline V CDR1 and CDR2: DFQATT, SNEGSKA (reference sequence). Trimming took 0 bases from V and 3 from J, leaving 20 bases between them. The CDR3 spells CSARDEEGPRGYYGYTF. For the CDR3, the DNA is TGCAGTGCTAGAGATGAGGAGGGACCGAGAGGGTACTATGGCTACACCTTC.

The sample holds a few counts of this clonotype. The chain recombines TRBV20-1 with TRBJ2-5; D possibly matches TRBD1 or TRBD2 (5 bases each). The V end was cut by 5 bases, the J end by 1 base, with 11 bases between. Germline CDR1 is DFQATT and CDR2 is SNEGSKA (reference sequence). The CDR3 totals 13 residues. The DNA for the CDR3 is TGCAGTGCTCTACCCGGGACCCAAGAGACCCAGTACTTC. Residues: CSALPGTQETQYF.

V gene TRBV7-9 combines with J gene TRBJ2-7; possible D gene TRBD1, 5 bases. The CDR3 consists of 13 residues. V dropped 2 bases and J dropped 7 bases, with 12 bases sitting between them. The germline gives CDR1 SEHNR, CDR2 FQNEAQ (reference sequence). The CDR3 sequence: CASSLSGIGEQYF. CDR3 nucleotides: TGTGCCAGCAGCTTATCAGGGATCGGGGAGCAGTACTTC.

This clonotype was seen only a few times. The chain has TRBV4-3 and TRBJ2-3; tentatively, D is TRBD2 (5 bases). The CDR3 extends over 14 amino acids. Germline V gene lookup returns CDR1 LGHNA and CDR2 YSLEER. Between the trimmed V and J ends, which lost 8 bases and 8 bases, there was a span of 20 bases. The CDR3: CASSPYRLASTQYF. CDR3 bases: TGCGCCAGCTCTCCATACCGGCTAGCTTCTACGCAGTATTTT.

Only a few counts were recorded for this clonotype. V and J are TRBV30 and TRBJ2-5; no clear D gene. Trimming removed 0 bases at V and 5 bases at J, with 4 bases between. The CDR3 totals 11 residues. CDR1 and CDR2 from the germline V gene are GTSNPN and SVGIG (reference sequence). The CDR3 spells CAWSVSETQYF. The CDR3 DNA reads TGTGCCTGGAGTGTATCCGAGACCCAGTACTTC.